This T cell receptor (beta chain) was retrieved from a study of blood T cell repertoires in COVID-19. Study information: Acute and convalescent COVID-19 samples came from the United States, Italy and Spain. T cells, B-cell-depleted T cells, or PBMCs provided the cDNA or gDNA that served as material.

In the authors' workflow: The authors estimated nucleated cell counts from reference gene primer amplification. Profiling relied on immunoSEQ multiplex PCR, and the TCRdb table lists in-frame clones only, not all of them. Clone size and V and J calls were adopted from that table, with D and trimming inferred from the DNA. The top ten clones hold 3% of a sample with 110,000 to 150,000 clones, around 85% of them seen once. The CDR3 sequence is 17 residues long. CDR1 and CDR2 from the germline V gene are SGHRS and YFSETQ. The V gene end was trimmed by 2 bases and the J gene end by 6 bases; junction bases not matched to a gene: 15.

This chain uses TRBV5-1 with TRBJ1-2, with 8 bases lining up with TRBD1. Sequencing was carried out using peripheral blood. This sequence originates from a woman older than 75 with acute or convalescent COVID-19. The DNA of the CDR3 is TGCGCCAGCAGCTTTTTACAGGGGGAAAGGACCTTAGATGGCTACACCTTC. It translates to CASSFLQGERTLDGYTF.